These T cell receptor beta chains were read from a single sample in a study of control samples from healthy donors and cancer patients. Profiled with immunoSEQ multiplex PCR; TCRdb holds only in-frame clones, not every one. Found here are about 250,000 clones, more than 65% of them singletons; the top ten hold about 14%. Sample: PBMCs. Receptors originate from a woman aged 55 to 70 with lung cancer. Each CDR3 is given with its conserved first and last residue. Each record gives: J gene, clone size, V gene, D gene, CDR3 protein, CDR3 DNA. The D gene is left open where the match is weak. The size entry is marked missing in some rows and otherwise reads once, few, many or a size class.

TRBJ1-5,once,TRBV9,TRBD1,CASSESPTGLDQPQHF,TGTGCCAGCAGCGAGAGTCCGACAGGGCTGGATCAGCCCCAGCATTTT
TRBJ1-4,.,TRBV7-9,.,CASSLGAGANEKLFF,TGTGCCAGCAGCTTAGGTGCAGGAGCTAATGAAAAACTGTTTTTT
TRBJ1-2,.,TRBV2,TRBD1,CARGKQGASYGYTF,TGTGCCAGAGGGAAGCAGGGGGCGTCCTATGGCTACACCTTC
TRBJ2-5,.,TRBV5-1,TRBD1,CASSLVGQGQETQYF,TGCGCCAGCAGCTTGGTGGGACAGGGACAAGAGACCCAGTACTTC
TRBJ2-1,.,TRBV5-1,TRBD2,CASSLDPSGTYNEQFF,TGCGCCAGCAGCTTGGACCCTAGCGGGACATACAATGAGCAGTTCTTC
TRBJ1-5,.,TRBV6-5,.,CASSYLGAQHF,TGTGCCAGCAGTTACCTGGGGGCCCAGCATTTT
TRBJ2-3,.,TRBV6-5,.,CATTSRWYTDTQYF,TGTGCCACCACCTCTCGCTGGTACACAGATACGCAGTATTTT
TRBJ2-1,.,TRBV11-2,TRBD2,CASSYPLAGVDEQFF,TGTGCCAGCAGCTACCCTCTAGCGGGAGTTGATGAGCAGTTCTTC
TRBJ2-2,.,TRBV7-8,.,CASSLGGRWTGELFF,TGTGCCAGCAGCTTAGGGGGGCGCTGGACCGGGGAGCTGTTTTTT
TRBJ1-5,.,TRBV19,.,CASTGDKYRNSNQPQHF,TGTGCCAGTACCGGGGACAAATACCGAAATAGCAATCAGCCCCAGCATTTT
TRBJ1-4,.,TRBV3-1/TRBV3-2,.,CASSQGNAEKLFF,TGTGCCAGCAGCCAAGGAAACGCAGAAAAACTGTTTTTT
TRBJ1-2,.,TRBV27,.,CASSMDSSRYGYTF,TGTGCCAGCAGTATGGACAGCTCCCGCTATGGCTACACCTTC
TRBJ2-3,.,TRBV28,TRBD2,CASSSGTSGRTDTQYF,TGTGCCAGCAGTTCCGGGACTAGCGGGAGGACAGATACGCAGTATTTT
TRBJ1-4,.,TRBV9,.,CASSVEPGDGTGEKLFF,TGTGCCAGCAGCGTAGAACCAGGGGACGGTACTGGTGAAAAACTGTTTTTT
TRBJ2-3,.,TRBV28,.,CASSLEHATQYF,TGTGCCAGCAGTTTAGAGCATGCTACGCAGTATTTT
TRBJ1-2,.,TRBV13,.,CASSLGPYGYTF,TGTGCCAGCAGCTTAGGCCCCTATGGCTACACCTTC
TRBJ2-5,many,TRBV2,TRBD2,CASKEGLPIQETQYF,TGTGCCAGCAAGGAGGGACTACCGATTCAAGAGACCCAGTACTTC
TRBJ2-3,.,TRBV6-5,.,CASSPALTSRDTQYF,TGTGCCAGCAGTCCCGCCCTGACGAGCAGGGATACGCAGTATTTT
TRBJ1-1,.,TRBV15,TRBD1,CATSKDRGFTEAFF,TGTGCCACCAGCAAGGACAGGGGCTTTACTGAAGCTTTCTTT
TRBJ1-2,.,TRBV4-2,.,CASSQDSSGINYGYTF,TGTGCCAGCAGCCAAGATTCGTCAGGGATTAACTATGGCTACACCTTC
TRBJ1-2,once,TRBV5-1,TRBD1,CASRTSGTGGYGYTF,TGCGCCAGCAGGACATCCGGGACAGGGGGATATGGCTACACCTTC
TRBJ2-5,.,TRBV2,TRBD2,CASSRRSGVQETQYF,TGTGCCAGCAGCCGCCGGAGCGGGGTCCAAGAGACCCAGTACTTC